This T cell receptor (beta chain) was observed in a study of blood T cell repertoires in COVID-19. Per the study methods: Nucleated cell number was recorded as an estimate derived from reference gene primer amplification. The data were produced by immunoSEQ multiplex PCR, yet TCRdb's version contains in-frame clones alone and is incomplete. That table furnishes V, J and clone size, whereas the DNA furnished D and trimming. The sample shows a few hundred thousand clones, around 87% of them seen only once. Individuals aged about 18 to 89 years were recruited from 20 to 25 US areas. Unmatched junction bases numbered 10, after V lost 8 bases and J lost 4 bases. CDR1 and CDR2 from the germline V gene are MNHEY and SVGAGI. This CDR3 spans 14 amino acids.

Sequenced sample: PBMCs or T cells enriched from blood (not recorded which). The source of this sequence is a man aged 40-55 years in a cohort exposed to, infected with or recovered from COVID-19 (not recorded which). V and J are TRBV6-5 and TRBJ1-2, with 7 bases aligning to TRBD1. The CDR3 region has the DNA TGTGCCAGCGCTGAGAGGGACAGCCTCTATGGCTACACCTTC. This sequence encodes CASAERDSLYGYTF.